The next 12 T cell receptor beta chains were all read from a single sample in a study of radiation and T cells in renal cell carcinoma. Time point reported: blood 2 weeks post-SBRT. Treatment in this sample: 15 Gy SBRT to primary tumor, nephrectomy 4 weeks later. Clones were read by immunoSEQ multiplex PCR, and TCRdb kept only the in-frame ones, dropping some. The sample contains just over 150,000 clones, 87% of which appear only once. Here the sequenced sample was blood, taken from a patient whose treatment included radiotherapy and nephrectomy. The source of these receptors is a woman aged 50 to 60 with renal cell carcinoma.

The CDR3 here is CAYPGRDTGELFF. The DNA for the CDR3 is TGTGCCTACCCGGGTCGTGACACCGGGGAGCTGTTTTTT. The V call is TRBV30, the J call TRBJ2-2, with unresolved D. The V gene lost 7 bases and the J gene lost 3 bases, with 12 bases spanning the gap. The CDR3 contains 13 residues. The germline V gene has CDR1 GTSNPN and CDR2 SVGIG (reference sequence). Complete variable domain (other parts from reference TRBV30 and TRBJ2-2): SQTIHQWPATLVQPVGSPLSLECTVEGTSNPNLYWYRQAAGRGLQLLFYSVGIGQISSEVPQNLSASRPQDRQFILSSKKLLLSDSGFYLCAYPGRDTGELFFGEGSRLTVL.

This clone was seen once. The gene calls are TRBV7-3 and TRBJ2-1; 11 positions match TRBD2. The CDR3 extends over 14 amino acids. Trimming took 4 bases from V and 9 from J; bases not matched to a gene: 5. Germline loops: CDR1 SGHTA, CDR2 FQGTGA. The CDR3 coding sequence is TGTGCCAGCAGCTCGCAGACTAGCGGGGTTGAGCAGTTCTTC. Translating gives CASSSQTSGVEQFF.

This chain links TRBV18 with TRBJ2-1; 11 bases match TRBD2. This CDR3 has 15 residues. The V and J ends lost 3 bases and 6 bases, in that order; junction bases with no gene match: 4. Germline V gives CDR1 KGHSH, CDR2 LQKENI. The CDR3 loop reads CASSPGLAGTNEQFF. CDR3 DNA: TGTGCCAGCTCACCTGGACTAGCGGGTACCAATGAGCAGTTCTTC.

This clone appeared a few times. The sample carries other DNA sequences with the same CDR3. The rearrangement links TRBV9 to TRBJ2-7; either TRBD1 or TRBD2 may supply D (5 bases each). The length of the CDR3 is 12 residues. The germline gives CDR1 SGDLS, CDR2 YYNGEE. Trimming removed 3 bases from V and 3 bases from J, with 7 bases in between. CDR3 residues: CASSGDGYEQYF. The CDR3 bases are TGTGCCAGCAGCGGGGACGGCTACGAGCAGTACTTC.

The chain is built from TRBV5-4 and TRBJ1-4; D is unclear. Trimming left V 0 bases short and J 0 bases short, with 6 bases between. The CDR3 has 15 residues. Per the germline V gene, CDR1 is SGHNT and CDR2 is YYREEE (reference sequence). Written as DNA, the CDR3 is TGTGCCAGCAGCTTGGGCGTCGCAACTAATGAAAAACTGTTTTTT. It is translated as CASSLGVATNEKLFF.

The chain has TRBV4-2 and TRBJ1-1; D is possibly TRBD1 (5 bases). V was trimmed by 0 bases and J by 1 base, leaving 9 bases between them. CDR1 is LGHNA, CDR2 YNFKEQ, per germline. CDR3 length: 15 amino acids. Here the CDR3 reads CASSQDRQGNTEAFF. The DNA for the CDR3 is TGTGCCAGCAGCCAAGATCGGCAGGGGAACACTGAAGCTTTCTTT.

The rearrangement links TRBV15 to TRBJ2-2; D remains ambiguous. The CDR3 has 14 residues. Trimming cost V 1 base and J 1 base, with 4 bases left between them. The germline V gene has CDR1 LNHNV and CDR2 YYDKDF (reference sequence). The CDR3 loop reads CATSRGGNTGELFF. CDR3 nucleotide sequence: TGTGCCACCAGCAGAGGGGGGAACACCGGGGAGCTGTTTTTT. Using reference TRBV15 and TRBJ2-2 for the parts outside the CDR3, the full variable domain is DAMVIQNPRYQVTQFGKPVTLSCSQTLNHNVMYWYQQKSSQAPKLLFHYYDKDFNNEADTPDNFQSRRPNTSFCFLDIRSPGLGDTAMYLCATSRGGNTGELFFGEGSRLTVL.

This chain uses TRBV19 with TRBJ1-4; tentative D call: TRBD1 (5 bases). Looked up from germline, CDR1 is LNHDA and CDR2 is SQIVND (reference sequence). The V and J ends lost 4 bases and 0 bases respectively, with 9 bases between them. CDR3 length equals 15 residues. In DNA form, the CDR3 reads TGTGCCAGTAGTACACAGGTGGCAACTAATGAAAAACTGTTTTTT. Amino acid sequence: CASSTQVATNEKLFF. The whole variable domain, filled in from reference TRBV19 and TRBJ1-4, reads DGGITQSPKYLFRKEGQNVTLSCEQNLNHDAMYWYRQDPGQGLRLIYYSQIVNDFQKGDIAEGYSVSREKKESFPLTVTSAQKNPTAFYLCASSTQVATNEKLFFGSGTQLSVL.

The chain employs TRBV2 and TRBJ2-1, with TRBD2 as a possible D gene (6 bases). V dropped 6 bases and J dropped 3 bases, with 12 bases sitting between them. CDR1 and CDR2 (germline): SNHLY, FYNNEI. The CDR3 consists of 14 residues. CDR3 sequence reads: CASRGSGVYNEQFF. CDR3 sequence (DNA): TGTGCCAGCAGGGGTTCGGGGGTCTACAATGAGCAGTTCTTC.

V and J are TRBV11-2 and TRBJ2-5; 7 bases are a match to TRBD1. With V trimmed by 1 base and J by 6 bases, 8 bases remained unmatched. The germline CDR1 and CDR2 sequences are SGHAT and FQNNGV. This CDR3 comprises 15 residues. The CDR3 nucleotides are TGTGCCAGCAGCTTAGCCCACAGGGGATGGAAGACCCAGTACTTC. Translated, it gives CASSLAHRGWKTQYF.

This clone was seen only once. This chain uses TRBV4-3 with TRBJ2-7; 8 positions agree with TRBD1. The length of the CDR3 is 15 residues. The germline CDR1 and CDR2 sequences are LGHNA and YSLEER. Trimming removed 0 bases from V and 4 bases from J; junction bases left unmatched: 5. This chain's CDR3 is CASSQDWTGRYEQYF. The CDR3 DNA reads TGCGCCAGCAGCCAAGACTGGACAGGGAGGTACGAGCAGTACTTC.

The chain couples TRBV6-1 to TRBJ1-4, with no clear D. The V gene lost 1 base and the J gene lost 7 bases, with 4 bases spanning the gap. The length of the CDR3 is 12 residues. Germline V gene sequence: CDR1 MNHNS, CDR2 SASEGT. The CDR3 DNA sequence: TGTGCCAGCAGTGAAGTGGGTGAAAAACTGTTTTTT. This gives the protein CASSEVGEKLFF.